The 12 T cell receptor beta chains below were found in one sample sequenced in a study of stem cell transplantation in POMP-related autoinflammatory disease. Clones were read by immunoSEQ multiplex PCR, and TCRdb kept only the in-frame ones, dropping some. This sample yields around 32,000 clones, of which almost 90% are seen a single time; roughly 0.7% belongs to the top ten. Sequencing was performed on CD4+ T cells from PBMCs, taken before stem cell transplantation. The source is a human donor with POMP-related autoinflammation and immune dysregulation (PRAID).

CDR3 sequence: CASSINRLSGNTIYF. CDR3 sequence (DNA): TGTGCCAGTAGTATAAACCGCCTCTCTGGAAACACCATATATTTT. The chain carries TRBV19 and TRBJ1-3, with D hard to call. The V gene lost 2 bases and the J gene lost 0 bases, with 8 bases spanning the gap. Germline assignment: CDR1 LNHDA and CDR2 SQIVND (reference sequence). This CDR3 is built from 15 residues.

V gene TRBV6-5 combines with J gene TRBJ2-5, with a weak D call TRBD1 (6 bases). This CDR3 is built from 13 residues. The germline gives CDR1 MNHEY, CDR2 SVGAGI. The ends were cut back, 2 bases at V and 2 bases at J, with 6 bases in the middle. The CDR3 loop is CASSYRGQETQYF. In DNA form, the CDR3 reads TGTGCCAGCAGTTACAGGGGGCAAGAGACCCAGTACTTC.

V is TRBV10-1 and J is TRBJ2-6; D not certain. This CDR3 is 13 amino acids long. Trimming pared 0 bases from V and 6 bases from J, leaving 3 bases between. Germline assignment: CDR1 WNHNN and CDR2 SYGVQD (reference sequence). In nucleotides, the CDR3 is TGCGCCAGCAGTGAGTCCCTGGCCAACGTCCTGACTTTC. It codes for CASSESLANVLTF.

This clone came up a few times. The chain links TRBV28 to TRBJ1-1; D not resolved. The CDR3 totals 11 residues. CDR1 and CDR2 (germline): MDHEN, SYDVKM. V lost 6 bases to trimming and J lost 4 bases, with 6 bases between them. The CDR3 loop reads CASSVSTEAFF. Written as DNA, the CDR3 is TGTGCCAGCAGCGTGAGCACTGAAGCTTTCTTT.

V and J are TRBV5-4 and TRBJ2-3; possibly TRBD2 for D (6 bases). This CDR3 comprises 13 residues. Trimming cost V 1 base and J 5 bases, with 8 bases left between them. Looked up from germline, CDR1 is SGHNT and CDR2 is YYREEE (reference sequence). The chain's CDR3 is CASSLRGGDTQYF. DNA of the CDR3: TGTGCCAGCAGCTTGAGGGGAGGAGATACGCAGTATTTT. Full variable domain (missing parts from reference TRBV5-4 and TRBJ2-3): ETGVTQSPTHLIKTRGQQVTLRCSSQSGHNTVSWYQQALGQGPQFIFQYYREEENGRGNFPPRFSGLQFPNYSSELNVNALELDDSALYLCASSLRGGDTQYFGPGTRLTVL.

This rearrangement joins TRBV6-5 to TRBJ1-1, with no clear D. V shed 3 bases and J shed 4 bases, with 12 bases lying between them. Germline V gene lookup returns CDR1 MNHEY and CDR2 SVGAGI. The CDR3 runs 14 residues. Here the CDR3 reads CASSYSGRSTEAFF. The CDR3 bases are TGTGCCAGCAGTTATTCGGGAAGGAGCACTGAAGCTTTCTTT.

This rearrangement joins TRBV5-1 to TRBJ2-5; no clear D gene. Germline CDR1 reads SGHRS; CDR2 reads YFSETQ. The CDR3 is made up of 12 amino acids. V lost 2 bases, J lost 3 bases, and 5 bases lay in between. The CDR3 nucleotides read TGCGCCAGCAGCTTCTTCGAAGAGACCCAGTACTTC. Amino acids: CASSFFEETQYF.

The CDR3 reads CASSPSLAGGADTQYF. The CDR3 DNA is TGTGCCAGCAGCCCATCACTAGCGGGGGGGGCAGATACGCAGTATTTT. The rearrangement uses TRBV11-2 and TRBJ2-3, with TRBD2 matching over 13 bases. The V gene end was trimmed by 5 bases and the J gene end by 4 bases; junction bases not matched to a gene: 6. This CDR3 contains 16 residues. Germline V gene lookup returns CDR1 SGHAT and CDR2 FQNNGV. Full variable domain (rest looked up from reference TRBV11-2 and TRBJ2-3): EAGVAQSPRYKIIEKRQSVAFWCNPISGHATLYWYQQILGQGPKLLIQFQNNGVVDDSQLPKDRFSAERLKGVDSTLKIQPAKLEDSAVYLCASSPSLAGGADTQYFGPGTRLTVL.

The chain combines TRBV19 with TRBJ1-2; a weak D match, TRBD1 (6 bases). The CDR3 loop spans 13 amino acids. The V end lost 5 bases, the J end lost 5 bases, and 12 bases lay between the germline ends. From germline, CDR1 is LNHDA and CDR2 SQIVND (reference sequence). The CDR3 DNA sequence: TGTGCCAGTAGTGTCCAGGGGAGGTATGGCTACACCTTC. Amino acid sequence: CASSVQGRYGYTF.

The V gene is TRBV7-9, the J gene TRBJ2-1; D call uncertain. The CDR3 has 11 residues. Germline V gene sequence: CDR1 SEHNR, CDR2 FQNEAQ (reference sequence). V was shortened by 2 bases and J by 10 bases, with 6 bases between the two germline ends. This chain's CDR3 is CASSLKWEQFF. CDR3 nucleotides: TGTGCCAGCAGCTTAAAATGGGAGCAGTTCTTC.

The chain carries TRBV25-1 and TRBJ1-3, with D possibly being TRBD1 (5 bases). Germline V CDR1 and CDR2: MGHDK, SYGVNS. The CDR3 has 15 residues. Deletions cut 5 bases from V and 3 bases from J, with 14 bases between. CDR3 residues: CASSRRGAGGNTIYF. The CDR3 DNA is TGTGCCAGCAGTAGGAGGGGCGCGGGTGGAAACACCATATATTTT.

This chain joins TRBV11-2 and TRBJ2-3; TRBD1 might be the D (6 bases). Trimming removed 2 bases at V and 3 bases at J, with 9 bases between. The CDR3 runs to 14 residues. Germline V gene lookup returns CDR1 SGHAT and CDR2 FQNNGV. The CDR3 DNA follows: TGTGCCAGCAGCTTATACAGGGTGACAGATACGCAGTATTTT. It encodes CASSLYRVTDTQYF.